This paragraph reports one T cell receptor (beta chain). This entry comes from a study of T cell responses to AZD1222 COVID-19 vaccine. J lost 1 base, V lost 7 bases, and 4 bases had no gene match. Germline lookup yields CDR1 MNHEY and CDR2 SVGAGI. The CDR3 length is 14 residues. Clones were sequenced by immunoSEQ multiplex PCR, and TCRdb holds only the in-frame ones, with some missing. There are around 190,000 clones in the sample; approximately 86% occur only once, and 0.45% to 0.55% lies in the top ten. The source material was peripheral blood, sampled on day 0 of AZD1222 vaccination. This chain links TRBV6-5 with TRBJ2-7; 10 bases agree with TRBD2. The sequence derives from an adult in good health. The CDR3 DNA follows: TGTGCCAGCATGCGGACTAGCGGTTCCTACGAGCAGTACTTC. It yields the protein CASMRTSGSYEQYF.